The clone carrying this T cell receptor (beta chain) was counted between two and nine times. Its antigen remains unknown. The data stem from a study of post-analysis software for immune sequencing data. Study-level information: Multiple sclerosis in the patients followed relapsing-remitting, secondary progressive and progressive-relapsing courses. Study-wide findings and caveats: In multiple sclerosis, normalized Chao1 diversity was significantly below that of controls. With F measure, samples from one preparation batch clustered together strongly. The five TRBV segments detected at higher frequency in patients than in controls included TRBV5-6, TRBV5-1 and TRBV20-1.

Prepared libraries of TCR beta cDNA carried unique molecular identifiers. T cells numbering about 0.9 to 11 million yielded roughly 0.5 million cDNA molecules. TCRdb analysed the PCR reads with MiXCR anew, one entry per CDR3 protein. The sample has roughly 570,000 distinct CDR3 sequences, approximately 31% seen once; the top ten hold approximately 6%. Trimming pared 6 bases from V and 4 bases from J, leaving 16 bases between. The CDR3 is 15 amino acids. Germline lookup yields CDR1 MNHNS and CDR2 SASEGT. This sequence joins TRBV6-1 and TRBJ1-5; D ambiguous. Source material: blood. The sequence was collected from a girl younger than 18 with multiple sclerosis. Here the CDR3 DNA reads TGTGCCAGCAGACGCTCGGTCAGCGAGAATCAGCCCCAGCATTTT. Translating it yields CASRRSVSENQPQHF.